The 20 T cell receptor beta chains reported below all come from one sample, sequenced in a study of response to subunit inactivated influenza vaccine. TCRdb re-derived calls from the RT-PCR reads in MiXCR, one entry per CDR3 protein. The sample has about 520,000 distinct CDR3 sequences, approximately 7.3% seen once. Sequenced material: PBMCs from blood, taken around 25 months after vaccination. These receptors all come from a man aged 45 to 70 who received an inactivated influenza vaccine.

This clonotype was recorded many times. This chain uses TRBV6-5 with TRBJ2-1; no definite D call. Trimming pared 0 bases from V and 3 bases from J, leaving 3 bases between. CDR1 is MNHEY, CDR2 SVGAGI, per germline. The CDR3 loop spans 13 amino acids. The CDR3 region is CASSYSIYNEQFF. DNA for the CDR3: TGTGCCAGCAGTTACTCCATCTACAATGAGCAGTTCTTC.

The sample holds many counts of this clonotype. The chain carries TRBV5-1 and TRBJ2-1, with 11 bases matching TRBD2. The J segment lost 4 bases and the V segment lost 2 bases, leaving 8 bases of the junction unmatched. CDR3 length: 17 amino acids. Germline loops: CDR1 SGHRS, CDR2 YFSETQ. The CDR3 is CASSFQKTSGTYNEQFF. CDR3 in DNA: TGCGCCAGCAGCTTCCAGAAGACTAGCGGGACTTACAATGAGCAGTTCTTC.

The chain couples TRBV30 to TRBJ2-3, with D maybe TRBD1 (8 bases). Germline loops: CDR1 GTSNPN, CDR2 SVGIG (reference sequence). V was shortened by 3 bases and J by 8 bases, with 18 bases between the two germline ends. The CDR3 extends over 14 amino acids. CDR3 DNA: TGTGCCTGGAGGACAGGGGCGGGAGAACGTACGCAGTATTTT. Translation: CAWRTGAGERTQYF. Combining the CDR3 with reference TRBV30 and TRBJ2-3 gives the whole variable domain SQTIHQWPATLVQPVGSPLSLECTVEGTSNPNLYWYRQAAGRGLQLLFYSVGIGQISSEVPQNLSASRPQDRQFILSSKKLLLSDSGFYLCAWRTGAGERTQYFGPGTRLTVL.

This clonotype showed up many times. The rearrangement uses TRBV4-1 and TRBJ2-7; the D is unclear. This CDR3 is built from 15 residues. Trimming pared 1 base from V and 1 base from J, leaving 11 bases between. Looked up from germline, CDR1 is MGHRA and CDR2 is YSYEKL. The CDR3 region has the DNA TGCGCCAGCAGCCAAGCCCCAGGCGGTTCCTACGAGCAGTACTTC. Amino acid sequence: CASSQAPGGSYEQYF.

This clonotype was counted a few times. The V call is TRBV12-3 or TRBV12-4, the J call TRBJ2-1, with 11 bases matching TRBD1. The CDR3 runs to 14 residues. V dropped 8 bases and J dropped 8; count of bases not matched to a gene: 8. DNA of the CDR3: TGTGCCAGCGCCCGGGACAGGGGGTCTGATGAGCAGTTCTTC. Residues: CASARDRGSDEQFF.

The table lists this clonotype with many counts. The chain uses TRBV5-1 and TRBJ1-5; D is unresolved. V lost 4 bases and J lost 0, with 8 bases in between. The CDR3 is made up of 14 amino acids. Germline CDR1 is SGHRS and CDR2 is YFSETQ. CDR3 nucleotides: TGCGCCAGCAGCCCGGACGGTAGCAATCAGCCCCAGCATTTT. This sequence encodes CASSPDGSNQPQHF.

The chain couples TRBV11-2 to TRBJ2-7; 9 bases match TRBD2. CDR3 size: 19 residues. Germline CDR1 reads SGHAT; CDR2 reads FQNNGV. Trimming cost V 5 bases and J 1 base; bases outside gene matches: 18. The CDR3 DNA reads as TGTGCCAGCAGCAAGGACAGCCCAACAGCGGGAGGATGGTCCTACGAGCAGTACTTC. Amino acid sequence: CASSKDSPTAGGWSYEQYF.

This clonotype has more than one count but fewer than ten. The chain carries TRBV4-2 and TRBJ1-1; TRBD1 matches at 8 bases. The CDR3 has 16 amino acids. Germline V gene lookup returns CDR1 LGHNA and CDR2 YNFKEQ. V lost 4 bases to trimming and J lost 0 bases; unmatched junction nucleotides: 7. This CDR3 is CASSPDRVGMNTEAFF. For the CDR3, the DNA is TGTGCCAGCAGCCCGGACAGGGTGGGGATGAACACTGAAGCTTTCTTT.

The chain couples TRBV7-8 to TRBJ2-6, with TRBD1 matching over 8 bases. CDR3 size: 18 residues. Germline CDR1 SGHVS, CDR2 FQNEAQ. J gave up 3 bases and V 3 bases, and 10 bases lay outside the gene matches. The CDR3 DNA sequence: TGTGCCAGCAGCTTTCCCTCAGGGGGCCTATTTGGGGCCAACGTCCTGACTTTC. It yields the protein CASSFPSGGLFGANVLTF.

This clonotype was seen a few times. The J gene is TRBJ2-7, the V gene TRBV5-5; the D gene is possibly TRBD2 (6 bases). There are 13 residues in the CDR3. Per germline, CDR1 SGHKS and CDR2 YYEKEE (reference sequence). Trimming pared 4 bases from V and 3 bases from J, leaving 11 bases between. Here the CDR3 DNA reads TGTGCCAGCAGCCGGAGGGACTTCTACGAGCAGTACTTC. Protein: CASSRRDFYEQYF.

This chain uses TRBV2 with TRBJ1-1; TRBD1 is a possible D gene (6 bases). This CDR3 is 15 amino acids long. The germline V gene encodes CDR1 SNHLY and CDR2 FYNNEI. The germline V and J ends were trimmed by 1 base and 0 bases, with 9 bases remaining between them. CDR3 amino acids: CASSEVRQVNTEAFF. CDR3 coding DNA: TGTGCCAGCAGTGAAGTAAGACAGGTGAACACTGAAGCTTTCTTT. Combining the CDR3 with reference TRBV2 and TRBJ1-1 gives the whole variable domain EPEVTQTPSHQVTQMGQEVILRCVPISNHLYFYWYRQILGQKVEFLVSFYNNEISEKSEIFDDQFSVERPDGSNFTLKIRSTKLEDSAMYFCASSEVRQVNTEAFFGQGTRLTVV.

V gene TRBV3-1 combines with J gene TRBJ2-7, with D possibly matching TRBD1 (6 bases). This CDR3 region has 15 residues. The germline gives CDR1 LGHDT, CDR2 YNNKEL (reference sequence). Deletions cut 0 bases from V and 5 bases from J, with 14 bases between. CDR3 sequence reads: CASSQDGQFSHEQYF. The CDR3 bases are TGTGCCAGCAGCCAAGATGGACAGTTCAGCCACGAGCAGTACTTC.

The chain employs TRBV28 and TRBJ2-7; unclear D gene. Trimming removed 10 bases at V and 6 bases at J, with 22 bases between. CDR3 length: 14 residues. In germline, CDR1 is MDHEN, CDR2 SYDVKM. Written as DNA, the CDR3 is TGTGCCACCGGTCTGGTCGGATTAGGTCTCGAGCAGTACTTC. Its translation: CATGLVGLGLEQYF.

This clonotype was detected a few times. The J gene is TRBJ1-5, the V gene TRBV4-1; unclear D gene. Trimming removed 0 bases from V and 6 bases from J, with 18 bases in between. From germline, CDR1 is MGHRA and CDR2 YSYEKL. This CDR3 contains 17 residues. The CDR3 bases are TGCGCCAGCAGCCAAGAAGTAGGGCAGTTCCCCGGTCAGCCCCAGCATTTT. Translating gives CASSQEVGQFPGQPQHF.

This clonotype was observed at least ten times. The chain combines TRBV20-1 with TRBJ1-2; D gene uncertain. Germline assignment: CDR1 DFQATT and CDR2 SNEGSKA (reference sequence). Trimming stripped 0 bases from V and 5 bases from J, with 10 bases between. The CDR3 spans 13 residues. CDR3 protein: CSARDATVYGYTF. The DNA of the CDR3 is TGCAGTGCTAGAGATGCGACTGTATATGGCTACACCTTC.

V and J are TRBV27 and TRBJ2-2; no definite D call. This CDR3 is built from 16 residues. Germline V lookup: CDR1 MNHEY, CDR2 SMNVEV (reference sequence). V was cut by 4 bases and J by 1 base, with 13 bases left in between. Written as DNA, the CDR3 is TGTGCCAGCAGTTCGGGTGGTTTCCAGAACACCGGGGAGCTGTTTTTT. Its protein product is CASSSGGFQNTGELFF.

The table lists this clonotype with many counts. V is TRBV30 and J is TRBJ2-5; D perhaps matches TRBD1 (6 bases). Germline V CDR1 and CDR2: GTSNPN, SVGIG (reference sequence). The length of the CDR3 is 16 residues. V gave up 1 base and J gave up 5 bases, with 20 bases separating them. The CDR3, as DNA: TGTGCCTGGAGTGGGTCAGGGGTGGTTAAGGATGAGACCCAGTACTTC. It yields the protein CAWSGSGVVKDETQYF.

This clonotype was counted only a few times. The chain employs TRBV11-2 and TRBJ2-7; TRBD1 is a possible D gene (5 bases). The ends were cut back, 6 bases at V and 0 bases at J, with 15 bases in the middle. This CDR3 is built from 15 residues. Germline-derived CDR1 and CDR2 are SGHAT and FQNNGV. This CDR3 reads CASRSLSGLSYEQYF. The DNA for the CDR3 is TGTGCCAGCAGATCGTTATCAGGGCTCTCCTACGAGCAGTACTTC.

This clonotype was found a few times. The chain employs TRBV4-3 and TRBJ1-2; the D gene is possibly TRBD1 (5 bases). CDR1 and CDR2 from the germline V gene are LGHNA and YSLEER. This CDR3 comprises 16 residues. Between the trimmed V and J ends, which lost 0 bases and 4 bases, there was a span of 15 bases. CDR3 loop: CASSQEKDSMIYGYTF. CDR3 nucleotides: TGCGCCAGCAGCCAAGAAAAAGACAGTATGATCTATGGCTACACCTTC.

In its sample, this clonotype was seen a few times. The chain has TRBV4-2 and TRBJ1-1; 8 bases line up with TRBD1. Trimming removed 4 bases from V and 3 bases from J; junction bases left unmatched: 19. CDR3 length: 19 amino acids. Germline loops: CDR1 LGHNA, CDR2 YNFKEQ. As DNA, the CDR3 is TGTGCCAGCAGCCGCTCGGAAGCAGGACAGGGCCTAAGAGACACTGAAGCTTTCTTT. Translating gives CASSRSEAGQGLRDTEAFF.